This T cell receptor beta chain was sequenced in a study of beta chain features in type 1 diabetes. In the study overall: Across all samples, approximately 110,000,000 sorted cells were examined.

Since all of the isolated RNA was reverse transcribed, expressed TCRB transcripts were what got sequenced. Profiled with immunoSEQ multiplex PCR; TCRdb holds only in-frame clones, not every one. This table holds roughly 610,000 clones, about 16% found once. The authors sorted CD4+ naive, central memory, regulatory and stem cell-like memory cells via CD45RO/CCR7/CD25/CD127/CD95/CD27. Each population that was sorted was more than 95% pure. This CDR3 spans 14 amino acids. V was clipped by 5 bases and J by 6 bases; unmatched bases: 7. CDR1 and CDR2 from the germline V gene are MNHEY and SVGAGI. The TCR comes from a man between 18 and 35 years old in good health. The chain joins TRBV6-5 to TRBJ1-5; 7 bases match TRBD1. The sequenced material came from naive CD4+ T cells from blood. CDR3 in amino acids: CASSTNRGIQPQHF. In DNA form, the CDR3 reads TGTGCCAGCAGTACAAACAGGGGAATTCAGCCCCAGCATTTT.